This TCR beta chain was captured in a study of blood T cell repertoires in COVID-19. The ends were cut back, 0 bases at V and 5 bases at J, with 6 bases in the middle. Germline CDR1 reads SGDLS; CDR2 reads YYNGEE. This CDR3 has 13 residues. Sequencing used immunoSEQ multiplex PCR; TCRdb keeps in-frame clones, though not all of them. The sample has roughly 250,000 clones, 85% seen once. This chain uses TRBV9 with TRBJ1-5, with D unclear. Sample: peripheral blood. This clonotype was obtained from a woman aged 55-69 years with active or convalescent COVID-19. The chain's CDR3 is CASSVEGDQPQHF. The CDR3 DNA sequence: TGTGCCAGCAGCGTAGAGGGAGATCAGCCCCAGCATTTT.